This T cell receptor (beta chain) was sequenced in a study of cytomegalovirus exposure and HLA in healthy donors. The wider study: Sequencing of about 179 million T cells in an earlier analysis found 95 million to 120 million unique TCR beta sequences. Study-level findings and limits: Later analysis demonstrated an association between a missense DCLRE1C variant and TCR beta V- and J-gene trimming.

PCR was performed using 60 Vbeta and 13 Jbeta primers. Some clones are missing from TCRdb's copy, which holds only in-frame ones; the method was immunoSEQ multiplex PCR. This sample has about 190,000 clones, with 70% to 90% found just once. Trimming cost V 3 bases and J 4 bases, with 6 bases left between them. This CDR3 region has 13 residues. The germline gives CDR1 LNHNV, CDR2 YYDKDF (reference sequence). Turning to this clone: Its specificity is unknown.

The receptor was isolated from a woman aged 18-29 years in good health and CMV-seropositive. This chain links TRBV15 with TRBJ1-4; D is uncertain. Sequencing input: PBMCs. The CDR3: CATSSQINEKLFF. The CDR3 nucleotides read TGTGCCACCAGCAGCCAAATTAATGAAAAACTGTTTTTT.